This T cell receptor (beta chain) originates from a study of blood T cell repertoires in COVID-19. Sequenced by immunoSEQ multiplex PCR; TCRdb stores in-frame clones only, minus some. The sample records about 190,000 clones, about four fifths being singletons. Germline lookup yields CDR1 MDHEN and CDR2 SYDVKM. The CDR3 is 15 amino acids. Trimming cost V 5 bases and J 8 bases; bases outside gene matches: 11. This clone was seen just once. This chain connects TRBV28 to TRBJ1-2; 10 nucleotides align to TRBD1. Sequenced sample: peripheral blood. This receptor was obtained from a man in his fifties with active or convalescent COVID-19. In DNA, the CDR3 is TGTGCCAGCAGTCCGACAGGGGGCAAGATCGGAGGCTACACCTTC. It yields the protein CASSPTGGKIGGYTF.